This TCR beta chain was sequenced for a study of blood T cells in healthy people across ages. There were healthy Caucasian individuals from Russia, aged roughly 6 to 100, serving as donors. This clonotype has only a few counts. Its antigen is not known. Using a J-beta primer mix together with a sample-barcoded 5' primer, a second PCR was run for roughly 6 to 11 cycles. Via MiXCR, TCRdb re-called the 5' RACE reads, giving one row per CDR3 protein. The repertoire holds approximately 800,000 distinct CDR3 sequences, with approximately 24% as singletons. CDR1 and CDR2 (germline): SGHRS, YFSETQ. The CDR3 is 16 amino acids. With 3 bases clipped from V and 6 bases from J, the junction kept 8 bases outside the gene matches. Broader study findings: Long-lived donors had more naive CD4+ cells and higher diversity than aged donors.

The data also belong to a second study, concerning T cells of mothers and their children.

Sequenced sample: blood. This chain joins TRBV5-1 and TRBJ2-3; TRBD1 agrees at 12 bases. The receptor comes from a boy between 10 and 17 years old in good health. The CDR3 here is CASSSRDRGLVDTQYF. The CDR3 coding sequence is TGCGCCAGCAGCTCGCGGGACAGGGGGCTGGTCGATACGCAGTATTTT.